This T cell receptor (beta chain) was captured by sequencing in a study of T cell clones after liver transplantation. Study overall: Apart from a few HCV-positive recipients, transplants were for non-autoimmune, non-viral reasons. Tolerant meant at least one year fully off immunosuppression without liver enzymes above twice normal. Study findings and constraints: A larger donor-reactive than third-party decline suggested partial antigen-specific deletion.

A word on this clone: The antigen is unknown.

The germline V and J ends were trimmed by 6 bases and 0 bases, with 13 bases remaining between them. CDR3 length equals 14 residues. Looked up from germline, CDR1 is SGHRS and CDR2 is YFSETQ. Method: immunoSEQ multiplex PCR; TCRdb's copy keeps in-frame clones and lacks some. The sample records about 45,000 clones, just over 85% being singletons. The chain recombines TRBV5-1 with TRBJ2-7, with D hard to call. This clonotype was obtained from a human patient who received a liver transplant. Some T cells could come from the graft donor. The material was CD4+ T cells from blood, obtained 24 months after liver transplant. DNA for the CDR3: TGCGCCAGCACGGAGTCGGCGTTCTCCTACGAGCAGTACTTC. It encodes CASTESAFSYEQYF. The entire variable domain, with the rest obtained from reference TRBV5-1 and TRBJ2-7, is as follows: KAGVTQTPRYLIKTRGQQVTLSCSPISGHRSVSWYQQTPGQGLQFLFEYFSETQRNKGNFPGRFSGRQFSNSRSEMNVSTLELGDSALYLCASTESAFSYEQYFGPGTRLTVT.